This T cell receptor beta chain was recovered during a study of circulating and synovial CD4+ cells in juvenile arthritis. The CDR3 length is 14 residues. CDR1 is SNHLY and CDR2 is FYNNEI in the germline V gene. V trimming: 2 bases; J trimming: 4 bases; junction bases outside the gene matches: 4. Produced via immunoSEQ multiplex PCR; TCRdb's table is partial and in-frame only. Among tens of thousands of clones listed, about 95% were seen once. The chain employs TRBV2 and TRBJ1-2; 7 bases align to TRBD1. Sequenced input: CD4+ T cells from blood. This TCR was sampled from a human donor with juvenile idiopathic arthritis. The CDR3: CASSEPAGGYGYTF. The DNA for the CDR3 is TGTGCCAGCAGTGAACCCGCAGGGGGCTATGGCTACACCTTC.